This T cell receptor beta chain appears in the sequencing data of a study of Ad26.COV2.S vaccination and SARS-CoV-2 variants. Turning to the study itself: The donor participated in the COV1001 trial, in its Ad26.COV2.S arm. Ad26.COV2.S was injected intramuscularly once or twice, 56 days apart.

Findings and limits, study-wide: Ad26.COV2.S recipients had broader spike-specific TCRs (P = 0.0014).

Noted treatment: 15 to 20 received Ad26.COV2.S at low or high dose, single or two shots; five or six received placebo; per-sample allocation not given. Day 63 after the first vaccine or placebo injection was the time point for sampling. A word on this clone: Its antigen is undetermined.

Germline CDR1 SQVTM, CDR2 ANQGSEA. The CDR3 runs 14 residues. Trimming at V came to 4 bases and at J to 1 base, leaving 4 bases not matched to a gene. The method was immunoSEQ multiplex PCR; TCRdb's version includes in-frame clones alone and lacks a portion of them. Of about 350,000 clones in the sample, around 88% were seen once. The chain carries TRBV29-1 and TRBJ2-5, with 9 bases fitting TRBD2. The sample consisted of peripheral blood, taken in a trial of Ad26.COV2.S vaccine versus placebo. This TCR derives from a person aged 18-65 years who received the Ad26.COV2.S COVID-19 vaccine or a placebo. The CDR3 spells CSVVPSGTQETQYF. The CDR3 DNA sequence: TGCAGCGTTGTGCCTAGCGGGACCCAAGAGACCCAGTACTTC.